Listed below are T cell receptor beta chains from one sample, sequenced in a study of cytomegalovirus exposure and HLA in healthy donors. Clones were sequenced by immunoSEQ multiplex PCR, and TCRdb holds only the in-frame ones, with some missing. The table has 150,000 to 200,000 clones, approximately 67% seen once; the top ten hold around 4.5%. What was sequenced was PBMCs. The receptor source for this set is a woman aged 18-30 years in good health and CMV-seropositive. The CDR3 runs from the conserved cysteine through the conserved F or W. The D gene is left open where the match is weak. Clone size is given for some rows only: seen once, a few or many times, or a class if the clone is expanded.

size: -; V: TRBV4-2; D: -; J: TRBJ1-2; CDR3: CASSQEYFEGGVSYGYTF; DNA: TGTGCCAGCAGCCAAGAGTATTTCGAAGGGGGGGTTTCCTATGGCTACACCTTC
size: few; V: TRBV29-1; D: TRBD1; J: TRBJ1-3; CDR3: CSVGDRPGNTIYF; DNA: TGCAGCGTTGGGGACAGGCCTGGAAACACCATATATTTT
size: -; V: TRBV11-2; D: -; J: TRBJ1-3; CDR3: CASSRGQTSGNTIYF; DNA: TGTGCCAGCAGCCGAGGACAGACCTCTGGAAACACCATATATTTT
size: -; V: TRBV7-6; D: -; J: TRBJ1-2; CDR3: CASSSSEGTQGYTF; DNA: TGTGCCAGCAGCTCCAGCGAGGGTACTCAGGGCTACACCTTC
size: -; V: TRBV29-1; D: TRBD2; J: TRBJ2-3; CDR3: CSVDSSGDNTDTQYF; DNA: TGCAGCGTTGATTCTAGCGGAGATAACACAGATACGCAGTATTTT
size: once; V: TRBV6-6; D: -; J: TRBJ2-2; CDR3: CASSYEAPNGELFF; DNA: TGTGCCAGCAGTTACGAGGCCCCTAACGGGGAGCTGTTTTTT
size: few; V: TRBV27; D: -; J: TRBJ2-1; CDR3: CASTTRGGNEQFF; DNA: TGTGCCAGCACCACTAGGGGGGGCAATGAGCAGTTCTTC
size: -; V: TRBV15; D: -; J: TRBJ2-1; CDR3: CATSRLLETYNEQFF; DNA: TGTGCCACCAGCAGGTTACTAGAAACCTACAATGAGCAGTTCTTC
size: -; V: TRBV14; D: -; J: TRBJ1-6; CDR3: CASNLLAGYSPLHF; DNA: TGTGCCAGCAACCTTCTCGCGGGTTATTCACCCCTCCACTTT
size: -; V: TRBV6-5; D: -; J: TRBJ2-5; CDR3: CASSYGRLALQTQYF; DNA: TGTGCCAGCAGTTACGGAAGACTGGCGCTTCAGACCCAGTACTTC
size: -; V: TRBV5-1; D: TRBD2; J: TRBJ2-3; CDR3: CASSLESSGSGNTQYF; DNA: TGCGCCAGCAGCTTGGAGTCTAGCGGGAGTGGAAATACGCAGTATTTT
size: -; V: TRBV6-5; D: TRBD2; J: TRBJ2-5; CDR3: CASRETSEETQYF; DNA: TGTGCCAGCAGAGAAACTAGCGAAGAGACCCAGTACTTC
size: -; V: TRBV13; D: -; J: TRBJ2-2; CDR3: CASLEGPYLGSNTGELFF; DNA: TGTGCCAGCCTTGAGGGCCCCTATCTCGGGTCGAACACCGGGGAGCTGTTTTTT
size: -; V: TRBV9; D: -; J: TRBJ2-1; CDR3: CASSLISGSAYNEQFF; DNA: TGTGCCAGCAGCCTCATCAGCGGATCGGCATACAATGAGCAGTTCTTC
size: -; V: TRBV2; D: -; J: TRBJ2-2; CDR3: CASSSVVALFSNTGELFF; DNA: TGTGCCAGCAGTTCGGTAGTAGCCCTTTTCTCGAACACCGGGGAGCTGTTTTTT
size: -; V: TRBV27; D: TRBD1; J: TRBJ2-5; CDR3: CASSLSWGQGTQYF; DNA: TGTGCCAGCAGTTTAAGTTGGGGACAGGGGACCCAGTACTTC
size: few; V: TRBV2; D: TRBD1; J: TRBJ2-5; CDR3: CASTSGQGAWETQYF; DNA: TGTGCCAGCACCTCTGGTCAGGGGGCGTGGGAGACCCAGTACTTC
size: -; V: TRBV10-3; D: -; J: TRBJ1-6; CDR3: CAISESWEERYNSPLHF; DNA: TGTGCCATCAGTGAGTCTTGGGAGGAGAGGTATAATTCACCCCTCCACTTT
size: -; V: TRBV27; D: -; J: TRBJ1-1; CDR3: CARRQVDSLNTEAFF; DNA: TGTGCCAGAAGACAGGTGGATTCCTTGAACACTGAAGCTTTCTTT
size: -; V: TRBV27; D: TRBD2; J: TRBJ2-1; CDR3: CASSSGTSGIYNEQFF; DNA: TGTGCCAGCAGTTCCGGGACTAGCGGGATCTACAATGAGCAGTTCTTC
size: -; V: TRBV18; D: -; J: TRBJ1-6; CDR3: CASSPSSYNSPLHF; DNA: TGTGCCAGCTCACCGAGCTCCTATAATTCACCCCTCCACTTT
size: -; V: TRBV27; D: TRBD2; J: TRBJ2-1; CDR3: CASSSTSGNSAYNEQFF; DNA: TGTGCCAGCAGTTCGACTAGCGGGAATAGTGCCTACAATGAGCAGTTCTTC
size: -; V: TRBV7-3; D: -; J: TRBJ2-3; CDR3: CASSPGGAGADTQYF; DNA: TGTGCCAGCAGCCCCGGGGGTGCGGGGGCGGATACGCAGTATTTT
size: -; V: TRBV7-2; D: -; J: TRBJ2-1; CDR3: CASSLSRTPGQDEQFF; DNA: TGTGCCAGCAGCTTATCGAGGACTCCAGGCCAAGATGAGCAGTTCTTC
size: -; V: TRBV7-8; D: TRBD1; J: TRBJ1-1; CDR3: CASSPEGAAGNTEAFF; DNA: TGTGCCAGCAGCCCAGAGGGGGCAGCTGGGAACACTGAAGCTTTCTTT
size: -; V: TRBV2; D: -; J: TRBJ1-1; CDR3: CASTHWQDGEAFF; DNA: TGTGCCAGCACCCATTGGCAGGATGGCGAAGCTTTCTTT
size: -; V: TRBV7-2; D: -; J: TRBJ1-2; CDR3: CASSFSSYGYTF; DNA: TGTGCCAGCAGCTTTTCCAGCTATGGCTACACCTTC
size: -; V: TRBV29-1; D: -; J: TRBJ2-1; CDR3: CSVAFGGIYNEQFF; DNA: TGCAGCGTTGCCTTCGGGGGAATCTACAATGAGCAGTTCTTC
size: -; V: TRBV7-2; D: -; J: TRBJ2-1; CDR3: CASSPHSPNEQFF; DNA: TGTGCCAGCAGCCCGCATAGCCCCAATGAGCAGTTCTTC
size: -; V: TRBV9; D: -; J: TRBJ2-5; CDR3: CASSTGTGETQYF; DNA: TGTGCCAGCAGCACCGGGACTGGGGAGACCCAGTACTTC
size: -; V: TRBV5-1; D: TRBD1; J: TRBJ1-4; CDR3: CASSADRGRIDEKLFF; DNA: TGCGCCAGCAGCGCAGACAGGGGGCGGATCGATGAAAAACTGTTTTTT
size: -; V: TRBV7-9; D: TRBD1; J: TRBJ1-2; CDR3: CASSLAGQGTHGYTF; DNA: TGTGCCAGCAGCTTAGCGGGACAGGGTACTCATGGCTACACCTTC
size: -; V: TRBV18; D: TRBD1; J: TRBJ1-3; CDR3: CASSPRVGQPLSGNTIYF; DNA: TGTGCCAGCTCACCCAGAGTGGGACAGCCACTCTCTGGAAACACCATATATTTT
size: -; V: TRBV10-3; D: TRBD1; J: TRBJ1-3; CDR3: CAIRGGQGASDGGNTIYF; DNA: TGTGCCATCAGAGGCGGGCAGGGGGCATCCGATGGTGGAAACACCATATATTTT
size: -; V: TRBV11-3; D: TRBD2; J: TRBJ2-5; CDR3: CASSLGASGGQETQYF; DNA: TGTGCCAGCAGCTTAGGAGCTAGCGGGGGACAAGAGACCCAGTACTTC
size: once; V: TRBV30; D: -; J: TRBJ1-5; CDR3: CAWSVSDSLGPQHF; DNA: TGTGCCTGGAGTGTAAGTGACAGCCTAGGGCCCCAGCATTTT
size: -; V: TRBV2; D: TRBD2; J: TRBJ2-3; CDR3: CASTGGPRGTQYF; DNA: TGTGCCAGCACGGGGGGGCCGAGAGGTACGCAGTATTTT
size: -; V: TRBV6-1; D: -; J: TRBJ1-1; CDR3: CASSEVENTEAFF; DNA: TGTGCCAGCAGTGAAGTAGAGAACACTGAAGCTTTCTTT
size: -; V: TRBV5-1; D: -; J: TRBJ2-7; CDR3: CASSLASGSYEQYF; DNA: TGCGCCAGCAGCTTGGCCTCGGGGTCCTACGAGCAGTACTTC
size: -; V: TRBV27; D: TRBD2; J: TRBJ2-7; CDR3: CASSLRTPGGYEQYF; DNA: TGTGCCAGCAGTTTACGGACCCCGGGAGGCTACGAGCAGTACTTC
size: -; V: TRBV28; D: TRBD1; J: TRBJ1-2; CDR3: CASSPHGTGNRSRYGYTF; DNA: TGTGCCAGCAGTCCCCATGGGACAGGGAATAGAAGTCGCTATGGCTACACCTTC
size: -; V: TRBV5-4; D: TRBD2; J: TRBJ2-2; CDR3: CASSSKLAGRSGELFF; DNA: TGTGCCAGCAGCTCTAAACTAGCGGGAAGGTCCGGGGAGCTGTTTTTT
size: -; V: TRBV27; D: TRBD1; J: TRBJ1-2; CDR3: CASSLQGGSGYTF; DNA: TGTGCCAGCAGTTTACAGGGGGGTAGTGGCTACACCTTC
size: -; V: TRBV19; D: -; J: TRBJ1-1; CDR3: CASSGIRDKNTEAFF; DNA: TGTGCCAGTAGCGGAATCCGGGACAAGAACACTGAAGCTTTCTTT
size: -; V: TRBV30; D: -; J: TRBJ2-3; CDR3: CAWSRGDTSADTQYF; DNA: TGTGCCTGGAGCAGAGGGGACACTTCAGCGGATACGCAGTATTTT
size: -; V: TRBV29-1; D: -; J: TRBJ2-2; CDR3: CSVRFGTSSTGELFF; DNA: TGCAGCGTACGATTCGGTACGTCGAGCACCGGGGAGCTGTTTTTT
size: -; V: TRBV5-1; D: -; J: TRBJ1-3; CDR3: CASSLAWSDIGNTIYF; DNA: TGCGCCAGCAGCTTGGCCTGGTCAGATATTGGAAACACCATATATTTT
size: few; V: TRBV2; D: TRBD2; J: TRBJ2-5; CDR3: CASSEGGGGETQYF; DNA: TGTGCCAGCAGTGAAGGGGGGGGTGGGGAGACCCAGTACTTC
size: -; V: TRBV5-4; D: TRBD1; J: TRBJ1-2; CDR3: CASSLGTEGNGYTF; DNA: TGTGCCAGCAGCTTAGGGACAGAAGGGAACGGCTACACCTTC
size: -; V: TRBV27; D: TRBD2; J: TRBJ2-3; CDR3: CASSLVLAGGPYTQYF; DNA: TGTGCCAGCAGTTTAGTACTAGCGGGAGGGCCGTATACGCAGTATTTT